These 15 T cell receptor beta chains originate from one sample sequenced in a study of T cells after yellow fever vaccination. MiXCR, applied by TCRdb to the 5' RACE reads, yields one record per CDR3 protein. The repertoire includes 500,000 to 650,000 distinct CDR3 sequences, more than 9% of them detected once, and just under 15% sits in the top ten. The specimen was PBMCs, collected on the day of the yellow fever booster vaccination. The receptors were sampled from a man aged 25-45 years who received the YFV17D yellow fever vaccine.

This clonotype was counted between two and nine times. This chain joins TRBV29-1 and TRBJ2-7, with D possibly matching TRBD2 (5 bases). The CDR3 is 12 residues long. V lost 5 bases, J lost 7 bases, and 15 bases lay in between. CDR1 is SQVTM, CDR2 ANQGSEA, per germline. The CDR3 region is CSVYIISGEQYF. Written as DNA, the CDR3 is TGCAGCGTTTACATAATCTCGGGAGAGCAGTACTTC.

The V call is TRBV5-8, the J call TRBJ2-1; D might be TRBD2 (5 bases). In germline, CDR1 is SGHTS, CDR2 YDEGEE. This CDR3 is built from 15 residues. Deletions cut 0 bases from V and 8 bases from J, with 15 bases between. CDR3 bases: TGTGCCAGCAGCTTGGCGGGAACCCGTATCTATGAGCAGTTCTTC. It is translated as CASSLAGTRIYEQFF.

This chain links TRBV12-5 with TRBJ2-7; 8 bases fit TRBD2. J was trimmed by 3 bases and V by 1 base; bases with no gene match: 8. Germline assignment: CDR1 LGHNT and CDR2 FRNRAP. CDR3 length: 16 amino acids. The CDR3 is CASGLASLAGSYEQYF. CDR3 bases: TGTGCTAGTGGTTTGGCAAGTCTAGCGGGTAGCTACGAGCAGTACTTC.

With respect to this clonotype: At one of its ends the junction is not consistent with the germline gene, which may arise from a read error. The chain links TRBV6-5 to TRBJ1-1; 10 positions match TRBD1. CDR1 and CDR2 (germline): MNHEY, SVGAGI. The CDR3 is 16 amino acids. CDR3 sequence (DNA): TGTGCCAGCATTTACTCCAGACAGGGGGCGCAAAATGAAGCTTTCTTT. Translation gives CASIYSRQGAQNEAFF.

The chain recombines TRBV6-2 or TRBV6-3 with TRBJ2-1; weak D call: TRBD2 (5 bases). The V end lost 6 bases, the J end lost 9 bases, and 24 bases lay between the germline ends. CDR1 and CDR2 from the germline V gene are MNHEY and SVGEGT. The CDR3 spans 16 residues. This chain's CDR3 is CASSSSGSLAGIEQFF. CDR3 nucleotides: TGTGCCAGCAGCAGCTCGGGGAGTCTAGCAGGTATTGAGCAGTTCTTC.

This chain's CDR3 is CSARYRGNFGQPQHF. The CDR3 DNA is TGCAGTGCTAGATACAGGGGAAATTTTGGGCAGCCCCAGCATTTT. The gene calls are TRBV20-1 and TRBJ1-5; TRBD1 matches 7 bases. The CDR3 totals 15 residues. The germline gives CDR1 DFQATT, CDR2 SNEGSKA (reference sequence). J lost 7 bases, V lost 2 bases, and 11 bases had no gene match.

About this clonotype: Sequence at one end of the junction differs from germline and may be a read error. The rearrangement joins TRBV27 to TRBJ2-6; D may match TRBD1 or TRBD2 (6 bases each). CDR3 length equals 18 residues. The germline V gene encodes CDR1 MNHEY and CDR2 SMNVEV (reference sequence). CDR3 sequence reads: CTSRKGGSFSSGANVLTF. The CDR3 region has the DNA TGTACCAGCAGGAAGGGGGGCAGCTTCAGCTCTGGGGCCAACGTCCTGACTTTC. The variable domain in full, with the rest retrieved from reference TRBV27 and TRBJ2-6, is EAQVTQNPRYLITVTGKKLTVTCSQNMNHEYMSWYRQDPGLGLRQIYYSMNVEVTDKGDVPEGYKVSRKEKRNFPLILESPSPNQTSLYFCTSRKGGSFSSGANVLTFGAGSRLTVL.

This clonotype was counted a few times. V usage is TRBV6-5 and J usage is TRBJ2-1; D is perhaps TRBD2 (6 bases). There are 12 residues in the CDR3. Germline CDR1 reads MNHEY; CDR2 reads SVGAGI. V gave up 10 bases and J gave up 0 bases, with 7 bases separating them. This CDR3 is CATGLSYNEQFF. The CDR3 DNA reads TGTGCCACGGGACTCTCCTACAATGAGCAGTTCTTC.

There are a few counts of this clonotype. Written as DNA, the CDR3 is TGCGCCAGCAGCTCCCGGGACAGCCTCCGGAAAGGACAAGGCTACACCTTC. Protein sequence: CASSSRDSLRKGQGYTF. The gene calls are TRBV5-1 and TRBJ1-2; TRBD1 aligns across 7 bases. Per the germline V gene, CDR1 is SGHRS and CDR2 is YFSETQ. This CDR3 has 17 residues. V shed 3 bases, J shed 8 bases, and the junction held 19 bases outside the gene matches.

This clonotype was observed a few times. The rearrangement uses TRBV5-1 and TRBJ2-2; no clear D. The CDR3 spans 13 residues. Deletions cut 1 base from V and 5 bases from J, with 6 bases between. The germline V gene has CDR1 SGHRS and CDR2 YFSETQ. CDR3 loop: CASSLLQTGELFF. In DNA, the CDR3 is TGCGCCAGCAGCTTGTTGCAAACCGGGGAGCTGTTTTTT.

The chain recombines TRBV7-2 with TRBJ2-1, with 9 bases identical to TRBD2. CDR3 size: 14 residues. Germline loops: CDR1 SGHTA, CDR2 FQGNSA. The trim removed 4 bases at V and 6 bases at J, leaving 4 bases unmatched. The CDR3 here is CASSWDSGSNEQFF. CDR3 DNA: TGTGCCAGCAGCTGGGATAGCGGGAGCAATGAGCAGTTCTTC.

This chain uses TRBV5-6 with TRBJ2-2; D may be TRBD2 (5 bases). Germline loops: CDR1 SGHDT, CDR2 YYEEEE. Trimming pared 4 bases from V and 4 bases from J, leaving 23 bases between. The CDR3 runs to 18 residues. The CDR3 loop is CASSPMRRTTGSTGELFF. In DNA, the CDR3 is TGTGCCAGCAGCCCTATGAGGCGGACCACGGGAAGCACCGGGGAGCTGTTTTTT.

This chain's CDR3 is CASSPTAGTSVEQYF. CDR3 nucleotide sequence: TGTGCCAGCAGCCCAACTGCCGGGACTAGCGTCGAGCAGTACTTC. The chain carries TRBV7-2 and TRBJ2-7; 10 nucleotides align to TRBD2. V shed 5 bases, J shed 6 bases, and the junction held 10 bases outside the gene matches. Germline loops: CDR1 SGHTA, CDR2 FQGNSA. This CDR3 is built from 15 residues.

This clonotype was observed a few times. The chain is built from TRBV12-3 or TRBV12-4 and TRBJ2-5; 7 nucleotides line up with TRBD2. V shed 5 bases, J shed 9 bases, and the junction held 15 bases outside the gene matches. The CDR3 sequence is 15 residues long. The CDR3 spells CASSPRDYQKGAQYF. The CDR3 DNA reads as TGTGCCAGCAGTCCCCGGGACTACCAGAAAGGGGCCCAGTACTTC.

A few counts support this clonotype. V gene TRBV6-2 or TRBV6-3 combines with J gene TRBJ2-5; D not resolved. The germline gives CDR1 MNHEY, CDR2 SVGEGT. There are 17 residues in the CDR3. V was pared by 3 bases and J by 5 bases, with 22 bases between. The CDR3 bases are TGTGCCAGCAGTTATAACCCGGCGAGACGAACTAAGGAGACCCAGTACTTC. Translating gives CASSYNPARRTKETQYF.